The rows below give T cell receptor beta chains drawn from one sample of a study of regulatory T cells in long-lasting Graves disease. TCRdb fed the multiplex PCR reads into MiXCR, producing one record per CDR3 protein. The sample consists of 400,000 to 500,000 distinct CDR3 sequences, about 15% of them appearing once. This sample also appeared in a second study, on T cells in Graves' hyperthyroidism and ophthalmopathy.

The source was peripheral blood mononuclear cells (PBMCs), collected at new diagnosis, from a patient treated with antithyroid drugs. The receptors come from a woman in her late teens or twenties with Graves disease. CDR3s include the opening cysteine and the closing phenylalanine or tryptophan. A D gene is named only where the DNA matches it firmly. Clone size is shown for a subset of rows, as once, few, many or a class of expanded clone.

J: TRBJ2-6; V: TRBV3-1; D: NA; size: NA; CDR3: CASSPTLGGESQSGANVLTF; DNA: TGTGCCAGCAGCCCAACTTTAGGCGGGGAAAGTCAGTCTGGGGCCAACGTCCTGACTTTC
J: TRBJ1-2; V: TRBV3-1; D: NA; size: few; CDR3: CASSQVRGAGGYTF; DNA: TGTGCCAGCAGCCAAGTACGGGGGGCGGGAGGCTACACCTTC
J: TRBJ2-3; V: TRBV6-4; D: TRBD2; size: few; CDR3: CASTEVAGGGTDTQYF; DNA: TGTGCCAGCACCGAGGTAGCGGGAGGCGGGACAGATACGCAGTATTTT
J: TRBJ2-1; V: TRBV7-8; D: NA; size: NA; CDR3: CASRLYPNEYNEQFF; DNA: TGTGCCAGCAGATTATATCCCAACGAATACAATGAGCAGTTCTTC
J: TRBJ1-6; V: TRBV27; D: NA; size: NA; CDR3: CASSLADSNSPLHF; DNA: TGTGCCAGCAGTTTAGCAGATTCTAATTCACCCCTCCACTTT
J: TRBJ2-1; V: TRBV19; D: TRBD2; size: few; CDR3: CASSIFSGSSYNEQFF; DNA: TGTGCCAGTAGTATTTTTAGCGGGAGTTCCTACAATGAGCAGTTCTTC
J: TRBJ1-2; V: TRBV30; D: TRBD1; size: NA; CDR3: CAWSAPGQGYGYTF; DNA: TGTGCCTGGAGTGCCCCGGGACAGGGGTATGGCTACACCTTC
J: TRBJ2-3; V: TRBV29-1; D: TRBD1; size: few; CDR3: CSVEGPGQVMTDTQYF; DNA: TGCAGCGTTGAAGGTCCGGGACAGGTGATGACAGATACGCAGTATTTT
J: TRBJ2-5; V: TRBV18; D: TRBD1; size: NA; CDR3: CASSPPLSDRGPRETQYF; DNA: TGTGCCAGCTCACCACCACTAAGCGACAGGGGCCCCAGAGAGACCCAGTACTTC
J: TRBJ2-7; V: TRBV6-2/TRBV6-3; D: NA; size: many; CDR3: CASTSGTTYEQYF; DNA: TGTGCCAGCACCTCCGGCACGACATACGAGCAGTACTTC
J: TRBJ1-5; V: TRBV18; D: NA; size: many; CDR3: CASSPGFTGEQPQHF; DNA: TGTGCCAGCTCACCAGGTTTCACGGGGGAGCAGCCCCAGCATTTT
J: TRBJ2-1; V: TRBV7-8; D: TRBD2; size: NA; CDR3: CASSLEVLAGLGFYEQFF; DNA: TGTGCCAGCAGCTTAGAAGTCCTCGCGGGACTAGGTTTCTATGAGCAGTTCTTC
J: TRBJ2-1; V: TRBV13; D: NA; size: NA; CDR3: CASRLGMGVGEQFF; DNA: TGTGCCAGCAGGTTGGGCATGGGCGTCGGAGAGCAGTTCTTC
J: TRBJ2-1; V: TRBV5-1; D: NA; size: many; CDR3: CASSLGPGQASYNEQFF; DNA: TGCGCCAGCAGCTTGGGACCGGGACAAGCCAGCTACAATGAGCAGTTCTTC
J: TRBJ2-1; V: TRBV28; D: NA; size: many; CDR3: CASSLVGRSEQFF; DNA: TGTGCCAGCAGTTTGGTGGGAAGATCCGAGCAGTTCTTC
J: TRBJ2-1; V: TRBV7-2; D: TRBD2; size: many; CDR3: CASSLDQREWNEQFF; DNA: TGTGCCAGCAGCTTAGATCAGCGGGAGTGGAATGAGCAGTTCTTC
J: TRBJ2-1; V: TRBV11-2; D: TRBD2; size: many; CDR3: CASSLELAAYNEQFF; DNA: TGTGCCAGCAGCTTAGAACTAGCGGCGTACAATGAGCAGTTCTTC
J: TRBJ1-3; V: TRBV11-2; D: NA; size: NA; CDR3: CASSPTRPSGNTIYF; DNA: TGTGCCAGCAGCCCTACACGGCCCTCTGGAAACACCATATATTTT
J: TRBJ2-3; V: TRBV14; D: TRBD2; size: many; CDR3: CASSHRLAVTTDTQYF; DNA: TGTGCCAGCAGCCATAGACTAGCGGTAACCACAGATACGCAGTATTTT
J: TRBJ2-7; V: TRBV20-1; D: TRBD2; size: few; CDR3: CSASTSGGAYEQYF; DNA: TGCAGTGCTAGCACTAGCGGAGGGGCCTACGAGCAGTACTTC
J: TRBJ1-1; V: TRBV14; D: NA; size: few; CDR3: CASSQPTKTVNTEAFF; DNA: TGTGCCAGCAGCCAACCTACTAAGACAGTCAACACTGAAGCTTTCTTT
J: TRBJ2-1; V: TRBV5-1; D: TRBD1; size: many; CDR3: CASSFRTGNHNEQFF; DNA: TGCGCCAGCAGCTTTAGGACAGGGAATCATAATGAGCAGTTCTTC
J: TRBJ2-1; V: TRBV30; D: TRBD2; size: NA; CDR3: CAWSASGSYNEQFF; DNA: TGTGCCTGGAGCGCTAGCGGATCCTACAATGAGCAGTTCTTC
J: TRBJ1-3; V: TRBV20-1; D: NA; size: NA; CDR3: CSAKDRLRGNTIYF; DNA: TGCAGTGCTAAAGACAGGTTAAGGGGAAACACCATATATTTT
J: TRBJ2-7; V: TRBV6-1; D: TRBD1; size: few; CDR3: CASRGTGDREQYF; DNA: TGTGCCAGCAGGGGGACAGGGGACCGCGAGCAGTACTTC
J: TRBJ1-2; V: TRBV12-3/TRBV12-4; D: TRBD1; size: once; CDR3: CASGLMTGGNGYTF; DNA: TGTGCCAGCGGGCTAATGACAGGGGGCAATGGCTACACCTTC
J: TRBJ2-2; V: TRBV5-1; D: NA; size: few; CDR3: CASSPTVTGELFF; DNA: TGCGCCAGCAGCCCGACAGTCACCGGGGAGCTGTTTTTT
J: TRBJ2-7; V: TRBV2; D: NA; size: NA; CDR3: CASRYRVDEQYF; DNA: TGTGCCAGCAGGTACAGGGTTGACGAGCAGTACTTC
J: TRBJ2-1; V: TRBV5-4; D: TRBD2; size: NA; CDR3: CASSADSGRGDEQFF; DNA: TGTGCCAGCAGCGCCGACAGCGGGAGAGGGGATGAGCAGTTCTTC
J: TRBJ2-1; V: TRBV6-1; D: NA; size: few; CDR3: CASTPWRGSYNEQFF; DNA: TGTGCCAGCACTCCCTGGCGCGGTTCCTACAATGAGCAGTTCTTC
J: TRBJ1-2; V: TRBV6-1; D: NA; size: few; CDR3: CASTSLDSYNYGYTF; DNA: TGTGCCAGCACCTCGTTGGACTCCTATAACTATGGCTACACCTTC
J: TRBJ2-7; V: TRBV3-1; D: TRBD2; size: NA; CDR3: CASSPTTSGYEQYF; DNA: TGTGCCAGCAGCCCAACGACTAGCGGCTACGAGCAGTACTTC
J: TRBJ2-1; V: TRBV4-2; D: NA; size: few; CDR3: CASSQAGFGRNEQFF; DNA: TGTGCCAGCAGCCAAGCCGGCTTCGGTAGGAATGAGCAGTTCTTC
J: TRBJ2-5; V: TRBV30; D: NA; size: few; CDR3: CAWSVGGGTQYF; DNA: TGTGCCTGGAGTGTGGGAGGGGGGACCCAGTACTTC
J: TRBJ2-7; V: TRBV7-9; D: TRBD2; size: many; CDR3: CASSLDVAGGPLDEQYF; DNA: TGTGCCAGCAGCTTAGATGTTGCGGGAGGGCCGCTCGACGAGCAGTACTTC
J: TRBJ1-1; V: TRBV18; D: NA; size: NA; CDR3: CASSQTGTNTEAFF; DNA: TGTGCCAGCTCACAGACAGGAACGAACACTGAAGCTTTCTTT
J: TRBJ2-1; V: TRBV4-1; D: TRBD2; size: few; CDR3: CASSQEASGRGYEQFF; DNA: TGCGCCAGCAGCCAAGAGGCTAGCGGGAGGGGCTATGAGCAGTTCTTC
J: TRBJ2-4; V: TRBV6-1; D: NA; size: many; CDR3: CASSQGLGVYF; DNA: TGTGCCAGCAGTCAGGGACTGGGGGTGTACTTC
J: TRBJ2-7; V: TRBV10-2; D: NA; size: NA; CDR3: CASSVVGSYYEQYF; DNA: TGCGCCAGCAGTGTGGTAGGGTCCTACTACGAGCAGTACTTT
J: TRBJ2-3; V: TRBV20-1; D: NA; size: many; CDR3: CSARAHQGMPTDTQYF; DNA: TGCAGTGCTAGAGCCCACCAGGGGATGCCAACAGATACGCAGTATTTT
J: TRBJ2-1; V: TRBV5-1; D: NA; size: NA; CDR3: CASRYLPTYNEQFF; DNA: TGCGCCAGCAGGTACCTCCCGACGTACAATGAGCAGTTCTTC
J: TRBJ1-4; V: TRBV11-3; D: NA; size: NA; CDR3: CASSLAIKEEKLFF; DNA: TGTGCCAGCAGCTTAGCGATAAAGGAGGAAAAACTGTTTTTT
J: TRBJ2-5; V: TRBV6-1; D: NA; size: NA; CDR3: CASKRDLQETQYF; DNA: TGTGCCAGCAAGAGGGACTTGCAAGAGACCCAGTACTTC
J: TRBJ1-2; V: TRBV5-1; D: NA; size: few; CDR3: CASTLSGPLGGGYTF; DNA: TGCGCCAGCACTCTTTCGGGGCCACTCGGCGGCGGCTACACCTTC
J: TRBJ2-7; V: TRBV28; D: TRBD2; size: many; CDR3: CASRRSGTSGRYEQYF; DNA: TGTGCCAGCAGACGTTCCGGGACTAGCGGGAGGTACGAGCAGTACTTC
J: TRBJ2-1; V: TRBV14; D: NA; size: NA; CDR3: CASSHLEAYNEQFF; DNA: TGTGCCAGCAGCCATTTAGAAGCCTACAATGAGCAGTTCTTC